Listed here are 8 T cell receptor beta chains from one sample, sequenced in a study of shared clonotypes between healthy human individuals. Sequencing was performed with immunoSEQ multiplex PCR; in TCRdb, only in-frame clones are kept and a portion is missing. The table includes about a million clones, around 76% detected once. The sequenced material came from memory CD4+ T cells sorted from blood. Subset defined: CD45RA-negative fraction. The receptors were gathered from a man aged 18-30 years in good health.

This chain connects TRBV15 to TRBJ2-6; 8 bases are shared with TRBD1. Looked up from germline, CDR1 is LNHNV and CDR2 is YYDKDF (reference sequence). V shed 3 bases, J shed 8 bases, and the junction held 6 bases outside the gene matches. The CDR3 extends over 15 amino acids. The CDR3 spells CATSSVRTGSNVLTF. The CDR3 coding sequence is TGTGCCACCAGCAGCGTCAGGACAGGGTCCAACGTCCTGACTTTC.

This clone has just one count. V is TRBV11-2 and J is TRBJ2-7; D is unresolved. The germline V and J ends were trimmed by 1 base and 6 bases, with 13 bases remaining between them. CDR3 length equals 14 residues. Germline CDR1 and CDR2: SGHAT and FQNNGV. CDR3 protein: CASSLGGATGEQYF. CDR3 in DNA: TGTGCCAGCAGCTTAGGCGGCGCTACGGGCGAGCAGTACTTC.

V gene TRBV9 combines with J gene TRBJ1-5; D call uncertain. In germline, CDR1 is SGDLS, CDR2 YYNGEE. This CDR3 region has 13 residues. Trimming stripped 5 bases from V and 3 bases from J, with 9 bases between. The CDR3 nucleotides read TGTGCCAGCAGTAAGGGTGTCAATCAGCCCCAGCATTTT. This sequence encodes CASSKGVNQPQHF.

The chain joins TRBV19 to TRBJ1-2; 8 bases align to TRBD1. The CDR3 covers 14 residues. V lost 4 bases and J lost 0; bases outside the gene matches: 1. Germline V gene lookup returns CDR1 LNHDA and CDR2 SQIVND (reference sequence). This chain's CDR3 is CASSTTGANYGYTF. The DNA of the CDR3 is TGTGCCAGTAGTACGACAGGGGCTAACTATGGCTACACCTTC.

A single count supports this clone. The chain has TRBV5-4 and TRBJ2-2, with 7 bases fitting TRBD1. The CDR3 has 15 amino acids. The germline gives CDR1 SGHNT, CDR2 YYREEE (reference sequence). V trimming: 0 bases; J trimming: 6 bases; junction bases outside the gene matches: 5. The CDR3 sequence: CASSLGQGTAGELFF. The DNA for the CDR3 is TGTGCCAGCAGCTTGGGACAGGGCACGGCCGGGGAGCTGTTTTTT. Drawing the rest from reference TRBV5-4 and TRBJ2-2, the complete variable domain is ETGVTQSPTHLIKTRGQQVTLRCSSQSGHNTVSWYQQALGQGPQFIFQYYREEENGRGNFPPRFSGLQFPNYSSELNVNALELDDSALYLCASSLGQGTAGELFFGEGSRLTVL.

The CDR3 sequence: CASSEDPGQGRYEQYF. CDR3 nucleotide sequence: TGTGCCAGCAGTGAGGACCCGGGACAGGGGCGGTACGAGCAGTACTTC. This sequence joins TRBV25-1 and TRBJ2-7; 10 bases are a match to TRBD1. J lost 4 bases, V lost 3 bases, and 9 bases had no gene match. Germline-derived CDR1 and CDR2 are MGHDK and SYGVNS. The CDR3 has 16 residues.

The rearrangement joins TRBV18 to TRBJ1-3; 7 nucleotides match TRBD1. The CDR3 is 15 residues long. J was trimmed by 0 bases and V by 5 bases; bases with no gene match: 4. Germline CDR1 reads KGHSH; CDR2 reads LQKENI. The DNA of the CDR3 is TGTGCCAGCTCAGAGGGACAGACCTCTGGAAACACCATATATTTT. Its protein product is CASSEGQTSGNTIYF.

This sequence joins TRBV10-3 and TRBJ2-2; 9 bases fit TRBD1. V trimming: 6 bases; J trimming: 1 base; junction bases outside the gene matches: 3. Germline V gives CDR1 ENHRY, CDR2 SYGVKD. The CDR3 consists of 15 residues. CDR3 sequence: CAIRPGQGNTGELFF. The CDR3 DNA reads TGTGCCATCAGGCCGGGACAGGGGAACACCGGGGAGCTGTTTTTT.